This T cell receptor beta chain is drawn from a study of blood T cell repertoires in COVID-19. Authors' data handling: Quantification of nucleated cells was approximated via reference gene primer amplification. Generated by immunoSEQ multiplex PCR, the TCRdb table keeps only in-frame clones and is missing some. The DNA was the basis for D and trimming; V, J and clone size are from that table. The sample shows 350,000 or so clones, more than 70% of them seen only once. The length of the CDR3 is 12 residues. Germline loops: CDR1 SNHLY, CDR2 FYNNEI. V dropped 9 bases and J dropped 4 bases, with 12 bases sitting between them.

The V call is TRBV2, the J call TRBJ1-1; D uncertain. What was sequenced was peripheral blood. This clonotype was sampled from a woman aged 60-75 years with COVID-19, enrolled during active disease. CDR3 residues: CASLIRGTEAFF. The CDR3 nucleotides are TGTGCCAGTTTAATCCGGGGCACTGAAGCTTTCTTT.